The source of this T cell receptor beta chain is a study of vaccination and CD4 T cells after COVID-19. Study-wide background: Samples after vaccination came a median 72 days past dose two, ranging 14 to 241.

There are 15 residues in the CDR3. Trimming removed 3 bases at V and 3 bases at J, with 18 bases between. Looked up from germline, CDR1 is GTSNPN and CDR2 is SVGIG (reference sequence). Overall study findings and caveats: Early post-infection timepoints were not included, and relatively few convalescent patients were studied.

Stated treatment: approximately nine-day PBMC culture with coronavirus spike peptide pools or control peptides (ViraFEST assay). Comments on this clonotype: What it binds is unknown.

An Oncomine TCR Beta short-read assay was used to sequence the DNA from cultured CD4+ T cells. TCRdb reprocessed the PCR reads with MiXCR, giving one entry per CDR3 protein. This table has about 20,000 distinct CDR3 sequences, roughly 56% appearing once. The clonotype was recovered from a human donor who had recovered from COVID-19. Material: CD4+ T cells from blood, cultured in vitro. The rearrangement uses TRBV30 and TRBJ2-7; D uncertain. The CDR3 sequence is CAWSPMWPLLYEQYF. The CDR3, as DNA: TGTGCCTGGAGCCCAATGTGGCCCCTACTCTACGAGCAGTACTTC.